Detailed here is one T cell receptor beta chain. Study processing details: It was from reference gene primer amplification that nucleated cell counts were estimated. Only in-frame clones appear in the TCRdb table, and some are missing; sequencing was by immunoSEQ multiplex PCR. That table is the source of V, J and clone size, and D and trimming were worked out from the DNA. The table records some 160,000 clones, about 83% of them present only once. The data were taken from a study of blood T cell repertoires in COVID-19. The specimen was peripheral blood. The TCR originated in a woman over 75 with acute or convalescent COVID-19.

CDR3 bases: TGTGCCAGCTCACCACGGCGGGGGACTGAAGCTTTCTTT. Translating gives CASSPRRGTEAFF. The chain uses TRBV18 and TRBJ1-1; TRBD1 might be the D (5 bases). Germline V gives CDR1 KGHSH, CDR2 LQKENI. The V gene lost 1 base and the J gene lost 5 bases, with 8 bases spanning the gap. The CDR3 has 13 residues.